The sample holds many counts of the clone carrying this T cell receptor beta chain. Its antigen is unidentified. Construction of the TCR beta libraries employed iRepertoire HTBI primers in conjunction with Arm-PCR of CDR3 regions. TCRdb passed the multiplex PCR reads through MiXCR, listing each CDR3 protein once. Of approximately 400,000 distinct CDR3 sequences listed, 10% to 15% are singletons. Documented time point: newly diagnosed GD, antithyroid drugs for less than 3 months. PBMC RNA was the source of the TCR library. Trimming left V 6 bases short and J 1 base short, with 7 bases between. The length of the CDR3 is 13 residues. Germline CDR1 SNHLY, CDR2 FYNNEI. The data were taken from a study of regulatory T cells in long-lasting Graves disease. As for the study in general: Antithyroid drug intake by newly diagnosed Graves' patients had lasted under 3 months. Whole-study results and caveats: Between persistent patients, fewer than 3,500 public clonotypes were shared, exceeding the 900 to 1,000 shared between new patients.

These records were also assigned to another study, of T cells in Graves' hyperthyroidism and ophthalmopathy. That report adds: Across 18 months, stable Graves' hyperthyroidism was marked by no progression to ophthalmopathy.

The V and J genes are TRBV2 and TRBJ1-5; D unresolved. This TCR was recovered from a woman aged 18-30 years with Graves disease. The source material was peripheral blood mononuclear cells (PBMCs), sampled at new diagnosis, from a patient treated with antithyroid drugs. The CDR3 protein is CASSPSSNQPQHF. CDR3 coding DNA: TGTGCCAGCAGCCCGTCCAGCAATCAGCCCCAGCATTTT. Together with reference TRBV2 and TRBJ1-5, the CDR3 gives the full variable domain: EPEVTQTPSHQVTQMGQEVILRCVPISNHLYFYWYRQILGQKVEFLVSFYNNEISEKSEIFDDQFSVERPDGSNFTLKIRSTKLEDSAMYFCASSPSSNQPQHFGDGTRLSIL.